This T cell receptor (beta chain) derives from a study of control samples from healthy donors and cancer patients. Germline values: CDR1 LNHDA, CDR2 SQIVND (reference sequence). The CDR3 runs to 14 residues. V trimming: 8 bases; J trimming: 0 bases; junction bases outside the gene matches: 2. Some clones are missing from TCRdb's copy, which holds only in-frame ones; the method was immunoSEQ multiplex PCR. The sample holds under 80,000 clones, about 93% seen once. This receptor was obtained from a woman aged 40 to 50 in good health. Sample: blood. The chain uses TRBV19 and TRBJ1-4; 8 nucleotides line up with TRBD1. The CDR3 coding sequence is TGTGCCAGTCAGACAGGGGCAACTAATGAAAAACTGTTTTTT. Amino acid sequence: CASQTGATNEKLFF.